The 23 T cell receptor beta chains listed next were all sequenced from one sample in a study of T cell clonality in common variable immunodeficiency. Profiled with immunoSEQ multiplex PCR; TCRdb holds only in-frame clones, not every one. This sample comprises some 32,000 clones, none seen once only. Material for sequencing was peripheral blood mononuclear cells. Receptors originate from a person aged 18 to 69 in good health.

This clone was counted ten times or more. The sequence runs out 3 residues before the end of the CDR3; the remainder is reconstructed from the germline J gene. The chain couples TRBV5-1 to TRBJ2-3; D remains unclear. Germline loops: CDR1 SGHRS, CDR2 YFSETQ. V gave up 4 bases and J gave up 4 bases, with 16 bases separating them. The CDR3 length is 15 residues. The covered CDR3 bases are TGCGCCAGCAGCCCCACGCCGGATGCGGCAGATACG. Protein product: CASSPTPDAADT. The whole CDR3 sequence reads CASSPTPDAADTQYF. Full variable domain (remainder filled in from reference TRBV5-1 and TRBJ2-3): KAGVTQTPRYLIKTRGQQVTLSCSPISGHRSVSWYQQTPGQGLQFLFEYFSETQRNKGNFPGRFSGRQFSNSRSEMNVSTLELGDSALYLCASSPTPDAADTQYFGPGTRLTVL.

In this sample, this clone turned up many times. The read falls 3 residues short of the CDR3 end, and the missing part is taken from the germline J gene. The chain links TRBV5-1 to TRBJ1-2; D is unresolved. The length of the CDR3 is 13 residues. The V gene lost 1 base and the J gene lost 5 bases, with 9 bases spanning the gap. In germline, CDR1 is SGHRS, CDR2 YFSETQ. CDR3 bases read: TGCGCCAGCAGCTTGCACAGCTCATATGGC. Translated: CASSLHSSYG. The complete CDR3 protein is CASSLHSSYGYTF.

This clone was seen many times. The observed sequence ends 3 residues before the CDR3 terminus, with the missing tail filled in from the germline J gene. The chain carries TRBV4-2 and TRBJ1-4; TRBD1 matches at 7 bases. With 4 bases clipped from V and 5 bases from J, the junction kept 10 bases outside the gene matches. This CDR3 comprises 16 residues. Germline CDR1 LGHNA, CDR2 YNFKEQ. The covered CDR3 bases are TGTGCCAGCAGCCGCTTCCCGGGACAGAACAATGAAAAA. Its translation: CASSRFPGQNNEK. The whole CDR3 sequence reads CASSRFPGQNNEKLFF.

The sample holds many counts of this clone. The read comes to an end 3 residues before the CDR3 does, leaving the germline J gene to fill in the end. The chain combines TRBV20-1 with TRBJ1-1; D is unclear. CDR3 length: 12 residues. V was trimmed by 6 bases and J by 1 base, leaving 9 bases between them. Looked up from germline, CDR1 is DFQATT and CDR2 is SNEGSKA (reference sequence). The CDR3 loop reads CSAHEGNTEAFF. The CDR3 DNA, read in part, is TGCAGTGCCCACGAAGGGAACACTGAA.

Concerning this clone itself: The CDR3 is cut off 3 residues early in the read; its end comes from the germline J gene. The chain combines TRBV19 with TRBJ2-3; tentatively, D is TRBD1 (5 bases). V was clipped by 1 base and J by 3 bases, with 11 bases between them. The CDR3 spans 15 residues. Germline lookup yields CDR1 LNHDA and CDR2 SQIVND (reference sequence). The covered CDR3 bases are TGTGCCAGTAGTATAGTGGCAGGGAATACAGATACG. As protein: CASSIVAGNTDT. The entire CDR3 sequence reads CASSIVAGNTDTQYF.

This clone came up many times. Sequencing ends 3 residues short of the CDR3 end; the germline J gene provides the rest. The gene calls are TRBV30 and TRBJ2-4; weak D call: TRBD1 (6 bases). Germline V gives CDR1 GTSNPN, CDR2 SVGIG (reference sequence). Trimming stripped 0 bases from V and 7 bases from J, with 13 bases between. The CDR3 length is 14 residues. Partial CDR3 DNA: TGTGCCTGGAGTGTACCAGGGGTGGAGAACATT. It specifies CAWSVPGVENI. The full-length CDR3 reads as CAWSVPGVENIQYF. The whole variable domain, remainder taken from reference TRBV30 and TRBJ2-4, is SQTIHQWPATLVQPVGSPLSLECTVEGTSNPNLYWYRQAAGRGLQLLFYSVGIGQISSEVPQNLSASRPQDRQFILSSKKLLLSDSGFYLCAWSVPGVENIQYFGAGTRLSVL.

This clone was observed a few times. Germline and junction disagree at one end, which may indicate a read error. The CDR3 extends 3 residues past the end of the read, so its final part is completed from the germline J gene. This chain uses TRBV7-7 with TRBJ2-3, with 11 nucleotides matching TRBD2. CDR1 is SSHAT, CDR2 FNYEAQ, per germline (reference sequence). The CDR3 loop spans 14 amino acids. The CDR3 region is CASSPGLAADTQYF. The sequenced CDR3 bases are TGTGCTAGCAGTCCGGGACTAGCGGCAGATACG.

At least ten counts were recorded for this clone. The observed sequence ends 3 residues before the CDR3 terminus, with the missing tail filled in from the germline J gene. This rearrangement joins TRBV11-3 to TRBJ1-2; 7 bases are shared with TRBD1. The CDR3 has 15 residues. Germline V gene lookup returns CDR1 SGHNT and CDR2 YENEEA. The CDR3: CASSFGDRVGEGYTF. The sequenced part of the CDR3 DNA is TGTGCCAGCAGCTTCGGCGACAGGGTAGGGGAGGGC.

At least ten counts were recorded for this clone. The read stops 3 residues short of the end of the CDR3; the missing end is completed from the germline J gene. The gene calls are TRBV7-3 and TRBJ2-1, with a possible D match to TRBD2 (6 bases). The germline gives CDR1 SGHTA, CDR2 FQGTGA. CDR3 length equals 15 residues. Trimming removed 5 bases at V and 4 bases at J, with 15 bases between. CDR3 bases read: TGTGCCAGCAGCCGCTGGGACTCGTCGTACAATGAG. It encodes CASSRWDSSYNE. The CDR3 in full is CASSRWDSSYNEQFF.

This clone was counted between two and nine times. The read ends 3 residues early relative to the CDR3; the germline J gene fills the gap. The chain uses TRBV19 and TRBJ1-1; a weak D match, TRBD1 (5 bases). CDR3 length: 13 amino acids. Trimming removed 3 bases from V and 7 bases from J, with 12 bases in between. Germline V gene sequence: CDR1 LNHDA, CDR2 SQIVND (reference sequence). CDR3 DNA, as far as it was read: TGTGCCAGTAGTATCCAGACCGGGGGTGAA. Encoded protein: CASSIQTGGE. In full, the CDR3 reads CASSIQTGGEAFF.

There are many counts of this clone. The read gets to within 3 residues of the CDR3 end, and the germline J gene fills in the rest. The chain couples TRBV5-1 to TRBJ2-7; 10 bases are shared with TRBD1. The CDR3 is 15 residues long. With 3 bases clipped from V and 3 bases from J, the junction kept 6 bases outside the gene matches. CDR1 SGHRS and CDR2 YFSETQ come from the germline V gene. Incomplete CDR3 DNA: TGCGCCAGCAGCTCCCGGACAGGGGGGATCTACGAG. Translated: CASSSRTGGIYE. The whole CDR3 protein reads CASSSRTGGIYEQYF.

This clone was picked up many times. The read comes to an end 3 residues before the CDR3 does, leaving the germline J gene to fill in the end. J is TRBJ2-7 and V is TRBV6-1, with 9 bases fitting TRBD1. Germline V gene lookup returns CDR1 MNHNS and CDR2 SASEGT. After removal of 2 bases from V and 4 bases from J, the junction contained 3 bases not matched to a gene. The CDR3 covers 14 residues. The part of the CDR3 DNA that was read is TGTGCCAGCAGTGAACAAGGACAGGGGTACGAG. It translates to CASSEQGQGYE. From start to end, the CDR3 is CASSEQGQGYEQYF.

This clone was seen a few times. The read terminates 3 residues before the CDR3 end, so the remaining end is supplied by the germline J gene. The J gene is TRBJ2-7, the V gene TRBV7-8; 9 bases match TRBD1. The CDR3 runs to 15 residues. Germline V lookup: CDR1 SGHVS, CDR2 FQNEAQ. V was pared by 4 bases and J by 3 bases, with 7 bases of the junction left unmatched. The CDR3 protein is CASSSGTGSDYEQYF. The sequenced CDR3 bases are TGTGCCAGCAGCTCCGGGACAGGGTCCGACTACGAG. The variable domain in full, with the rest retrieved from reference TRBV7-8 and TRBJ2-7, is GAGVSQSPRYKVAKRGQDVALRCDPISGHVSLFWYQQALGQGPEFLTYFQNEAQLDKSGLPSDRFFAERPEGSVSTLKIQRTQQEDSAVYLCASSSGTGSDYEQYFGPGTRLTVT.

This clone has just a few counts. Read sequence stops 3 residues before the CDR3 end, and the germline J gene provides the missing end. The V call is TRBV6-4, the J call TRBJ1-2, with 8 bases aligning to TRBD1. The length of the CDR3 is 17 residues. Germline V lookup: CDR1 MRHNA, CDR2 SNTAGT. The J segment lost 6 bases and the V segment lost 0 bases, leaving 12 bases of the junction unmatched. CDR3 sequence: CASSDSGTGVTFNGYTF. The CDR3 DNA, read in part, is TGTGCCAGCAGTGACTCCGGGACAGGCGTAACGTTCAATGGC.

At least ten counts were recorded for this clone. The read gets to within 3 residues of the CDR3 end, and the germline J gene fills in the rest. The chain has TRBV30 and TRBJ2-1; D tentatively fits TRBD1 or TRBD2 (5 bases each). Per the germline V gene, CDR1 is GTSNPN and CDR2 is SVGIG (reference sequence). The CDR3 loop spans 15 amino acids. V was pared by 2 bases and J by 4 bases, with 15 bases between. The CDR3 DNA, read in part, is TGTGCCTGGAGTACACCTCTAGGGGAGTACAATGAG. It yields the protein CAWSTPLGEYNE. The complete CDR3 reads CAWSTPLGEYNEQFF.

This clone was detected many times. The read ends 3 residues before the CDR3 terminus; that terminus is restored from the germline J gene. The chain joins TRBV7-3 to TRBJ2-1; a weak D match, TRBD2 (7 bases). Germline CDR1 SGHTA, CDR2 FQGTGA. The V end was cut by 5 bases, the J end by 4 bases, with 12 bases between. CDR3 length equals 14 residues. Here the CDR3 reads CASSAEGGYNEQFF. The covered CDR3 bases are TGTGCCAGCAGCGCAGAGGGGGGGTACAATGAG.

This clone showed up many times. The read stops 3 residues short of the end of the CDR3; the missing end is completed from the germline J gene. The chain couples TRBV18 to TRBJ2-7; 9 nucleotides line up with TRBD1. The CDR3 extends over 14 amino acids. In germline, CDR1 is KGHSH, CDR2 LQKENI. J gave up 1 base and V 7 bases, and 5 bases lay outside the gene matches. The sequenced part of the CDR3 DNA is TGTGCCAGCTTGCCTGGACAGGGGTCCTACGAG. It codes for CASLPGQGSYE. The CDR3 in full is CASLPGQGSYEQYF.

The CDR3 loop reads CASSLGAGASNDYTF. The part of the CDR3 DNA that was read is TGTGCCAGCAGCTTAGGAGCGGGAGCAAGTAATGAC. This chain connects TRBV7-9 to TRBJ1-2; no clear D. From the germline J gene comes the end of the CDR3, since the read stops 3 residues before it. Germline V lookup: CDR1 SEHNR, CDR2 FQNEAQ (reference sequence). CDR3 length equals 15 residues.

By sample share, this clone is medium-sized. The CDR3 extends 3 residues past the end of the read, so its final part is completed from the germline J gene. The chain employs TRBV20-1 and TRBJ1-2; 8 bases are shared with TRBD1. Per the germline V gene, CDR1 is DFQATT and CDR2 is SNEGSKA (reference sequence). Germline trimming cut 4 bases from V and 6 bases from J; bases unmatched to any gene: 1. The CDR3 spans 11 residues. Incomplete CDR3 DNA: TGCAGTGCTACAGGGGGCGATGGC. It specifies CSATGGDG. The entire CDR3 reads CSATGGDGYTF.

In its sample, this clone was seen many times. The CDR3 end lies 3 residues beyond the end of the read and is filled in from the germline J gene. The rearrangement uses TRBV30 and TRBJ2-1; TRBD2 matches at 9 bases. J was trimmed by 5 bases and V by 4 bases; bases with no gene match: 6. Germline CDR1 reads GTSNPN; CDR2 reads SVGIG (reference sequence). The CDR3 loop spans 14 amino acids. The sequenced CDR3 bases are TGTGCCTGGATGAGGACTAGCGCCCACAATGAG. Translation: CAWMRTSAHNE. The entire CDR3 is CAWMRTSAHNEQFF.

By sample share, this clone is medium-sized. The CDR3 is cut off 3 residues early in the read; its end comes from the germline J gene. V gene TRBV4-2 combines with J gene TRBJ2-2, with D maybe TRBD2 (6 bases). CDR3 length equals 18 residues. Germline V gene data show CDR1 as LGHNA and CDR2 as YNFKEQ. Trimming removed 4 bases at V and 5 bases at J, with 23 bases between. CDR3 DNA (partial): TGTGCCAGCAGCCCGGCGAGGGACTCGCCCGGCCGAACCGGGGAG. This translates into CASSPARDSPGRTGE. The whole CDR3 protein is CASSPARDSPGRTGELFF.

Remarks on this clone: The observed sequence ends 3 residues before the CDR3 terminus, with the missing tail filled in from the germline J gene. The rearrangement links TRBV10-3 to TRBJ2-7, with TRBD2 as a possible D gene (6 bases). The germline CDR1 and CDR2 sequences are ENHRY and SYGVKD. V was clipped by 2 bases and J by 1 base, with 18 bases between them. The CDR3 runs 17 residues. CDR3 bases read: TGTGCCATCAGTGAGGGAGGGCGGGCGGCCACTTCCTACGAG. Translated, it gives CAISEGGRAATSYE. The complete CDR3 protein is CAISEGGRAATSYEQYF.

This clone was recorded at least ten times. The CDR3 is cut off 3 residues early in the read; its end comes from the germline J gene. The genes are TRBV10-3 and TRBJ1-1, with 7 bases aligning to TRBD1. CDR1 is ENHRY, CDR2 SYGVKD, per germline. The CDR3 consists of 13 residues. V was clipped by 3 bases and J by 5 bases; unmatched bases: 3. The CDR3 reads CAISEIQGTEAFF. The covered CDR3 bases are TGTGCCATCAGTGAAATACAGGGGACTGAA.